Listed below are T cell receptor beta chains from one sample, sequenced in a study of long-term antiretroviral therapy in people with HIV. TCRdb's table, derived via immunoSEQ multiplex PCR, lists solely in-frame clones and lacks some. Of 35,000 to 45,000 clones in the sample, roughly 80% were seen once. Sequences were derived from unsorted PBMCs, sampled 1 year after starting antiretroviral therapy. The receptors were gathered from a young man with HIV. The CDR3 runs from the conserved cysteine through the conserved F or W. Fields, in order: clone size, V gene, J gene, D gene, CDR3 protein, CDR3 DNA. A D gene is named only where the DNA matches it firmly. Only some rows state a clone size, as once, few, many or a class for expanded clones.

>once|TRBV19|TRBJ2-7|NA
CASSGSGEQYF
TGTGCCAGTAGTGGCTCGGGGGAGCAGTACTTC
>NA|TRBV13|TRBJ1-2|TRBD1
CASSSPTGDYGYTF
TGTGCCAGCAGCTCACCGACAGGGGACTATGGCTACACCTTC
>NA|TRBV15|TRBJ2-7|TRBD2
CATSRDRGVSYEQYF
TGTGCCACCAGCAGAGATCGGGGGGTCTCCTACGAGCAGTACTTC
>NA|TRBV11-2|TRBJ2-7|NA
CASSLGGMGGSYEQYF
TGTGCCAGCAGCTTAGGCGGGATGGGGGGAAGCTACGAGCAGTACTTC
>NA|TRBV6-5|TRBJ1-3|TRBD1
CASSLTGGAGGNTIYF
TGTGCCAGCAGTTTAACAGGGGGCGCGGGTGGAAACACCATATATTTT
>NA|TRBV5-1|TRBJ2-5|NA
CASSVGGVSQETQYF
TGCGCCAGCAGCGTCGGAGGGGTTTCACAAGAGACCCAGTACTTC
>NA|TRBV5-6|TRBJ1-2|NA
CASSKARTVLYGYTF
TGTGCCAGCAGCAAGGCCCGGACAGTGCTCTATGGCTACACCTTC
>NA|TRBV10-3|TRBJ1-2|NA
CAIGTDTNYGYTF
TGTGCCATCGGGACGGATACTAACTATGGCTACACCTTC
>NA|TRBV7-9|TRBJ2-7|TRBD2
CASSPTSGASYEQYF
TGTGCCAGCAGCCCGACTAGCGGGGCCTCCTACGAGCAGTACTTC
>NA|TRBV28|TRBJ2-7|TRBD1
CASSVQGFPPYEQYF
TGTGCCAGCAGTGTACAGGGGTTCCCCCCCTACGAGCAGTACTTC
>NA|TRBV12-5|TRBJ2-7|NA
CASGHLRNEQYF
TGTGCTAGTGGCCACCTACGGAACGAGCAGTACTTC
>NA|TRBV5-6|TRBJ2-3|NA
CASSFPRSTDTQYF
TGTGCCAGCAGCTTTCCACGTAGCACAGATACGCAGTATTTT
>NA|TRBV5-1|TRBJ2-7|TRBD1
CASSSGTGGLYEQYF
TGCGCCAGCAGCTCCGGGACAGGGGGTTTGTACGAGCAGTACTTC
>NA|TRBV28|TRBJ1-4|NA
CASSSLPDTDPLFF
TGTGCCAGCAGTTCCCTCCCTGACACGGACCCACTGTTTTTT
>few|TRBV4-1|TRBJ2-5|NA
CASSQALRGETQYF
TGCGCCAGCAGCCAAGCCCTAAGGGGGGAGACCCAGTACTTC
>NA|TRBV19|TRBJ2-1|TRBD1
CASSIDSGTGSFF
TGTGCCAGTAGTATAGACAGTGGGACAGGGTCGTTCTTC
>NA|TRBV10-3|TRBJ2-5|NA
CAISEDWQETQYF
TGTGCCATCAGTGAGGACTGGCAAGAGACCCAGTACTTC
>NA|TRBV19|TRBJ2-5|TRBD1
CASRSPGQGSETQYF
TGTGCCAGTCGTTCACCGGGACAGGGATCGGAGACCCAGTACTTC
>NA|TRBV4-3|TRBJ2-7|NA
CASSQVRGKEGYEQYF
TGCGCCAGCAGCCAAGTTCGGGGAAAAGAGGGCTACGAGCAGTACTTC
>NA|TRBV5-5|TRBJ2-5|TRBD1
CASSPNRGLVQETQYF
TGTGCCAGCAGCCCTAACAGGGGGTTAGTCCAAGAGACCCAGTACTTC
>once|TRBV14|TRBJ2-1|TRBD2
CASSQGLAGGLSYNEQFF
TGTGCCAGCAGCCAAGGACTAGCGGGAGGGCTCTCCTACAATGAGCAGTTCTTC
>NA|TRBV11-2|TRBJ2-2|NA
CASSLGQGNTGELFF
TGTGCCAGCAGCTTAGGGCAGGGGAACACCGGGGAGCTGTTTTTT
>once|TRBV6-6|TRBJ1-2|NA
CASNLGLSRAREGYTF
TGTGCCAGCAACCTGGGGCTTAGCAGGGCCCGGGAGGGCTACACCTTC
>NA|TRBV27|TRBJ1-5|NA
CASSLDSGANGNQPQHF
TGTGCCAGCAGTTTAGATTCGGGGGCAAACGGCAATCAGCCCCAGCATTTT
>NA|TRBV27|TRBJ1-4|NA
CASSLNGGTNEKLFF
TGTGCCAGCAGTTTAAATGGGGGGACTAATGAAAAACTGTTTTTT
>NA|TRBV7-9|TRBJ2-7|TRBD1
CASRDRTSYEQYF
TGTGCCAGCAGGGACAGGACCTCCTACGAGCAGTACTTC
>NA|TRBV6-1|TRBJ1-3|NA
CASGGYLGNTIYF
TGTGCCAGCGGGGGATATCTTGGAAACACCATATATTTT
>NA|TRBV5-4|TRBJ1-4|NA
CASSREGRWETEKLFF
TGTGCCAGCAGCAGGGAGGGCAGGTGGGAGACTGAAAAACTGTTTTTT
>NA|TRBV5-6|TRBJ2-1|NA
CASSLVAGQYNEQFF
TGTGCCAGCAGCTTGGTGGCGGGGCAATACAATGAGCAGTTCTTC
>NA|TRBV7-2|TRBJ2-1|TRBD2
CASSILTSDEQFF
TGTGCCAGCAGCATTTTGACTAGCGATGAGCAGTTCTTC
>large|TRBV29-1|TRBJ2-1|TRBD2
CSVEAPGLDFRYEQFF
TGCAGCGTTGAAGCGCCGGGACTAGATTTCAGGTATGAGCAGTTCTTC
>NA|TRBV4-1|TRBJ2-7|NA
CASSQTGSTSYEQYF
TGCGCCAGCAGCCAGACAGGTTCTACCTCCTACGAGCAGTACTTC
>NA|TRBV18|TRBJ2-3|TRBD2
CASSLTGLHTQYF
TGTGCCAGCTCACTTACGGGACTACATACGCAGTATTTT
>NA|TRBV29-1|TRBJ2-1|NA
CSVEDTQERDEQFF
TGCAGCGTTGAAGATACACAGGAGAGGGATGAGCAGTTCTTC
>NA|TRBV7-3|TRBJ2-2|TRBD1
CASSPINRGLAGELFF
TGTGCCAGCAGCCCAATAAACAGGGGGCTGGCCGGGGAGCTGTTTTTT
>NA|TRBV27|TRBJ2-6|TRBD2
CASSLREGLTGANVLTF
TGTGCCAGCAGTTTACGGGAGGGGCTTACTGGGGCCAACGTCCTGACTTTC
>NA|TRBV6-5|TRBJ1-1|NA
CASSYSPQLNTEAFF
TGTGCCAGCAGTTACTCGCCGCAGTTGAACACTGAAGCTTTCTTT
>NA|TRBV7-6|TRBJ2-7|NA
CASSLTPLGHEQYF
TGTGCCAGCAGCTTAACGCCGTTGGGTCACGAGCAGTACTTC
>NA|TRBV5-4|TRBJ1-1|NA
CASSLDTGSEAFF
TGTGCCAGCAGCTTAGACACAGGGTCTGAAGCTTTCTTT
>NA|TRBV5-1|TRBJ2-7|TRBD1
CASSVGTGNYEQYF
TGCGCCAGCAGCGTGGGGACAGGGAACTACGAGCAGTACTTC
>NA|TRBV18|TRBJ2-5|NA
CASSYQIETQYF
TGTGCCAGCTCGTACCAGATCGAGACCCAGTACTTC
>once|TRBV5-1|TRBJ1-2|NA
CASSPETQADGYTF
TGCGCCAGCAGCCCAGAGACGCAGGCCGATGGCTACACCTTC
>NA|TRBV10-3|TRBJ2-3|NA
CAISDGRGRETDTQYF
TGTGCCATCAGTGATGGTAGAGGAAGGGAGACAGATACGCAGTATTTT
>NA|TRBV4-3|TRBJ2-7|NA
CASSQQGSPYEQYF
TGCGCCAGCAGCCAACAGGGGTCCCCCTACGAGCAGTACTTC
>NA|TRBV5-1|TRBJ1-2|NA
CASSLETHQEGYTF
TGCGCCAGCAGCTTGGAGACTCACCAGGAGGGCTACACCTTC
>NA|TRBV5-4|TRBJ2-7|NA
CASGKDSYEQYF
TGTGCCAGCGGAAAGGACTCCTACGAGCAGTACTTC
>NA|TRBV5-1|TRBJ1-1|NA
CASSLGDTEAFF
TGCGCCAGCAGCTTGGGGGACACTGAAGCTTTCTTT
>few|TRBV28|TRBJ1-1|NA
CASSLEGTVTEAFF
TGTGCCAGCAGTTTGGAGGGGACTGTCACTGAAGCTTTCTTT
>NA|TRBV10-1|TRBJ1-5|TRBD1
CASTRDSHQPQHF
TGCGCCAGCACCCGGGACAGTCACCAGCCCCAGCATTTT
>NA|TRBV19|TRBJ1-1|NA
CASTMTGNTEAFF
TGTGCCAGTACGATGACAGGTAACACTGAAGCTTTCTTT
>NA|TRBV9|TRBJ2-1|NA
CASSLTDRDNEQFF
TGTGCCAGCAGCCTAACGGACCGAGACAATGAGCAGTTCTTC
>NA|TRBV5-6|TRBJ1-4|TRBD1
CASSSTGGAEKLFF
TGTGCCAGCAGCTCAACAGGGGGAGCTGAAAAACTGTTTTTT
>once|TRBV2|TRBJ2-7|NA
CASTGTREQYF
TGTGCCAGTACCGGGACACGCGAGCAGTACTTC
>NA|TRBV6-1|TRBJ2-7|NA
CASSEVLGPGEQYF
TGTGCCAGCAGTGAAGTTCTAGGGCCGGGCGAGCAGTACTTC
>NA|TRBV19|TRBJ2-7|TRBD1
CASSSTGGPSEQYF
TGTGCCAGTAGCTCGACAGGGGGCCCCTCCGAGCAGTACTTC
>NA|TRBV6-5|TRBJ1-1|NA
CASRERTPTEAFF
TGTGCCAGCAGGGAGCGTACCCCGACTGAAGCTTTCTTT
>NA|TRBV11-2|TRBJ2-7|NA
CASSLASATYYEQYF
TGTGCCAGCAGCTTAGCGTCCGCGACCTACTACGAGCAGTACTTC
>NA|TRBV27|TRBJ2-7|NA
CASSPRDNIRYEQYF
TGTGCCAGCAGTCCCCGGGACAACATTCGGTACGAGCAGTACTTC